These 4 T cell receptor beta chains originate from one sample sequenced in a study of shared clonotypes between healthy human individuals. The assay was immunoSEQ multiplex PCR, and TCRdb's table has in-frame clones only and misses some. Here the sample spans fewer than 3 million clones, about 90% being singletons. Sequencing used naive CD4+ T cells from PBMCs. Described subset: CD45RA+ positively selected. The source of these receptors is a young man in good health. Some clones in this sample may be carry-over from other donors' samples.

About this clone: Different DNA sequences within this sample yield the same CDR3. The chain links TRBV27 to TRBJ2-7; D is perhaps TRBD2 (7 bases). The CDR3 loop spans 14 amino acids. V lost 3 bases and J 5 bases, leaving 14 bases between the germline ends. Germline V gene lookup returns CDR1 MNHEY and CDR2 SMNVEV (reference sequence). The CDR3 nucleotides read TGTGCCAGCAGTTTCGGGGGGCGAATTGACGAGCAGTACTTC. Translated: CASSFGGRIDEQYF.

The chain employs TRBV11-2 and TRBJ2-7; D unclear. Germline V gene data show CDR1 as SGHAT and CDR2 as FQNNGV. The V end lost 1 base, the J end lost 4 bases, and 8 bases lay between the germline ends. This CDR3 has 13 residues. The CDR3 bases are TGTGCCAGCAGCTTAGTGAGGAAGTACGAGCAGTACTTC. It encodes CASSLVRKYEQYF.

The genes are TRBV6-5 and TRBJ2-6; D is unclear. V lost 2 bases and J 3 bases, leaving 5 bases between the germline ends. The germline CDR1 and CDR2 sequences are MNHEY and SVGAGI. The CDR3 is made up of 14 amino acids. CDR3 bases: TGTGCCAGCAGTTACGGGGTTGGGGCCAACGTCCTGACTTTC. Its protein product is CASSYGVGANVLTF.

The chain employs TRBV15 and TRBJ2-7, with 10 bases aligning to TRBD2. The CDR3 loop spans 15 amino acids. CDR1 and CDR2 from the germline V gene are LNHNV and YYDKDF (reference sequence). After removal of 3 bases from V and 8 bases from J, the junction contained 10 bases not matched to a gene. This chain's CDR3 is CATSSRGSGGNKQYF. CDR3 DNA: TGTGCCACCAGCAGCCGGGGTAGCGGGGGGAACAAGCAGTACTTC.